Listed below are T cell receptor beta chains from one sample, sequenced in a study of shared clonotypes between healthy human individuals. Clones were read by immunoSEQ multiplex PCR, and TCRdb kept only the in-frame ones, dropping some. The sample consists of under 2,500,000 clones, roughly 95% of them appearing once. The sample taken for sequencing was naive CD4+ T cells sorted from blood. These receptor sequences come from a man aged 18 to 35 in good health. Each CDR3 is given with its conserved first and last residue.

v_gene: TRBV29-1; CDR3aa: CSVEQGSYNEQFF
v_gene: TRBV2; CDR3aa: CASSPGQASSSYEQYF
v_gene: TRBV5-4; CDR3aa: CASSLGATSANTGELFF
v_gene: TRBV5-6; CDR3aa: CASSLLSGGAIPDTQYF
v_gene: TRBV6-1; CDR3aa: CASSEAYGLATEAFF
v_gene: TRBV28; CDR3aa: CASSQDWGNQETQYF
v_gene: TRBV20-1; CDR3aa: CSGLWVDRTFF
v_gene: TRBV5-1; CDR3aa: CASSPGTGNKDTEAFF
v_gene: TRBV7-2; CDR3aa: CASTRLSGLASGELFF
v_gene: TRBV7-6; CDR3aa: CASTRGGEETQYF
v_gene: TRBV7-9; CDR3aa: CASSLAQGSTDTQYF
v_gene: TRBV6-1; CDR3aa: CASSFTSGGTYEQYF
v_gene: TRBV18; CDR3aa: CASSLRQGNYNEQFF
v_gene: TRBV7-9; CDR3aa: CASSRTSGSTDTQYF
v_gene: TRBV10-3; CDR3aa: CATHPRQNTEAFF
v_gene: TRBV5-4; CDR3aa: CASSLAMTSGRAADTQYF
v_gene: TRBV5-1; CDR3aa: CASSPTGSYEQYF
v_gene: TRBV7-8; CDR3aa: CASSFSTSYEQYF
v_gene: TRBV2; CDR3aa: CASSPQGTSNQPQHF
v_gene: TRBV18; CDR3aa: CASSQGTTGANEQFF
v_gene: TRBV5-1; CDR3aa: CASNSGTSYEQYF
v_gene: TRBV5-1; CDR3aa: CASSPWDRGTGELFF
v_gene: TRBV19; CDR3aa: CASSMRTDSNQPQHF
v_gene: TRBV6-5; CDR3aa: CASSYSGRGSQPQHF
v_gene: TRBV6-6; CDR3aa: CASSLPGQSYGYTF
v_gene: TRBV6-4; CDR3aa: CASSDGAGADTQYF
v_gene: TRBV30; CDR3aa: CASSGAGKGFSEKLFF
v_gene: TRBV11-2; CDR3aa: CASSLAGAGTGRNSPLHF
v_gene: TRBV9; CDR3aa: CASSPGREGEKLFF
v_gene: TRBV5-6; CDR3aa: CASSSSTFNQPQHF
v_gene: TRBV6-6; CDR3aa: CASRPGQGIYNSPLHF
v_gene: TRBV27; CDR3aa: CASSGIPGQRSQPQHF
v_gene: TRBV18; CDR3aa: CASSRPGEQETQYF
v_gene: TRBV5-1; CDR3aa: CASSLYSGYEQYF
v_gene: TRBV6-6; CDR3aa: CASSNGYEQYF
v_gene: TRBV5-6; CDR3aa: CASSLGRVQETQYF
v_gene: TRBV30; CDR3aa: CAWSLGGVQLFF
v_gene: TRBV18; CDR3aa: CASSPSVGTGGNTIYF
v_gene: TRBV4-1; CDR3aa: CASSQELADTDTQYF
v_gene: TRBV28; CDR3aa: CASSQGGSKDTQYF
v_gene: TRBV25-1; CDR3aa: CASSGANSYEQYF
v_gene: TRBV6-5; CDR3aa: CASGRQIGPGELFF
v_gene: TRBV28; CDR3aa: CATLGGGHPYEQYF
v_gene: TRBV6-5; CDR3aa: CASKERAEAFF
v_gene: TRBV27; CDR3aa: CAKQGGDQPQHF
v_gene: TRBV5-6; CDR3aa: CASSFSGRSTDTQYF
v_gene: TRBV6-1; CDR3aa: CASSATTYSGNTIYF
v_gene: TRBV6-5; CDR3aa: CASSSGNRYEQYF
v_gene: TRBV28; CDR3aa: CASSDPGQRISEQYF
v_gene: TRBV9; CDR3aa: CASTNTGELFF
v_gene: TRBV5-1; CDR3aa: CASSEAEETQYF
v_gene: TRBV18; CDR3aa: CASSLGRGGDQPQHF
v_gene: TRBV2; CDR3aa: CAANDGGAPSYEQYF
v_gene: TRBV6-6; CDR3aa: CASSYGSQGNTIYF
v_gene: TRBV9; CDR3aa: CASSVGPAGGHQDTQYF
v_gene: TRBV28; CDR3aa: CASSLGRVGEKLFF
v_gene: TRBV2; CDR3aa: CASTGGNSPLHF
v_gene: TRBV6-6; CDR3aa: CASSYGRLYEQYF